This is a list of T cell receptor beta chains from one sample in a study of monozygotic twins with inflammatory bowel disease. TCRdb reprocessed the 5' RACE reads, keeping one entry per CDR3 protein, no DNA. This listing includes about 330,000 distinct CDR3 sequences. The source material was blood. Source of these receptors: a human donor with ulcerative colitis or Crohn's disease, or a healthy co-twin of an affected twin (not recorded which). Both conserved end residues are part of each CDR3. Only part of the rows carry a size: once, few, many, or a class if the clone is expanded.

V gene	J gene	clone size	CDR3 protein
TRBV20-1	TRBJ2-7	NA	CSASPSGLHYEQYF
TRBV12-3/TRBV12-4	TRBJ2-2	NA	CASSLPMGAVGELFF
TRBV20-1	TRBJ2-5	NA	CSGTGPQETQYF
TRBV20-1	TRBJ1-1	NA	CSAPRNTEAFF
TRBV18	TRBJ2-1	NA	CASSPGTGFEQFF
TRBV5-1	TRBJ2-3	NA	CASSKRARGPGTDTQYF
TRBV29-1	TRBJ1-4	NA	CSADIGQGQEKLFF
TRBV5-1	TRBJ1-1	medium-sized	CASSTNTGLNTEAFF
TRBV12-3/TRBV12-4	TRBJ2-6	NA	CASSPTGGFSGANVLTF
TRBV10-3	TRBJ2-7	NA	CAISEGQGYEQYF
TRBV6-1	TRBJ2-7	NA	CASSRTGGGLYEQYF
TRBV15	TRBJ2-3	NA	CATSRHLPDCLQLSTRKDTQYF
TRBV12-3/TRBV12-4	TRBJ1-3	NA	CASSRDGSSGNTIYF
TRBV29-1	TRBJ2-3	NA	CSLTSSGITDTQYF
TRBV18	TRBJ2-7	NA	CASSLGESEQYF
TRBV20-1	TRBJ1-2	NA	CSAWDNYGYTF
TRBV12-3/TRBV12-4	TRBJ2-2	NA	CASSLISISNTGELFF
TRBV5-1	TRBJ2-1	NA	CASSLGTASNEQFF
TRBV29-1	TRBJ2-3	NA	CSGRTGGVGDTQYF
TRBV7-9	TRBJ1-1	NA	CASSLNSVINTEAFF
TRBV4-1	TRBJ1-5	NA	CASSRGLAQPQHF
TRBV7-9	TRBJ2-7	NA	CASSLSWQGDEQYF
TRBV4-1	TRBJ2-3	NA	CASSQDHGRSTDTQYF
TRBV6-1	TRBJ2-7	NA	CASSPSHLLADTYEQYF
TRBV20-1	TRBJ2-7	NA	CSARGPAYEQYF
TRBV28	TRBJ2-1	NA	CASSPPGLAHNEQFF
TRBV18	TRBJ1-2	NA	CASSPNRDPGYTF
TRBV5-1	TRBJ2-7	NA	CASSPGTSGNEQYF
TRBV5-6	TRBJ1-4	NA	CASSFQRVRDEKLFF
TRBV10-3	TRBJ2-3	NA	CAISEGQISTDTQYF
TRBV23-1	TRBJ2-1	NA	CARHRVSYNEQFF
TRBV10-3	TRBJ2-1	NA	CAIRTRESHNEQFF
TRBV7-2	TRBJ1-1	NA	CASSEFPDRLNTEAFF
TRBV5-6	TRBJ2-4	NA	CASSLEVTRSDPIQYF
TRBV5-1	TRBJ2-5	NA	CASGAGTVVETQYF
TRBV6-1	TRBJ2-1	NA	CASTGAGSFYNEQFF
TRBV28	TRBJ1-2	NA	CASKFTGQTGHGYTF
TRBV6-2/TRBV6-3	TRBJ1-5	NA	CASTPSDRLNQPQHF
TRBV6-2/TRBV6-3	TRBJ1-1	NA	CASSRGQGPSSKNTEAFF